What follows is one TCR beta chain and its context. TCRdb's table, derived via immunoSEQ multiplex PCR, lists solely in-frame clones and lacks some. Of a few hundred thousand clones in the sample, about 82% were seen once. The data derive from a study of blood T cell repertoires in COVID-19. Per the germline V gene, CDR1 is SGHRS and CDR2 is YFSETQ. J gave up 5 bases and V 1 base, and 8 bases lay outside the gene matches. The CDR3 is 16 amino acids. Sequencing was done on a sample of peripheral blood. This TCR was recovered from a woman aged 50 to 65 with active or convalescent COVID-19. The chain couples TRBV5-1 to TRBJ2-1; TRBD1 agrees at 8 bases. CDR3 region: CASSLLPGQENNEQFF. The CDR3 nucleotides read TGCGCCAGCAGCTTGCTACCGGGACAGGAAAACAATGAGCAGTTCTTC.